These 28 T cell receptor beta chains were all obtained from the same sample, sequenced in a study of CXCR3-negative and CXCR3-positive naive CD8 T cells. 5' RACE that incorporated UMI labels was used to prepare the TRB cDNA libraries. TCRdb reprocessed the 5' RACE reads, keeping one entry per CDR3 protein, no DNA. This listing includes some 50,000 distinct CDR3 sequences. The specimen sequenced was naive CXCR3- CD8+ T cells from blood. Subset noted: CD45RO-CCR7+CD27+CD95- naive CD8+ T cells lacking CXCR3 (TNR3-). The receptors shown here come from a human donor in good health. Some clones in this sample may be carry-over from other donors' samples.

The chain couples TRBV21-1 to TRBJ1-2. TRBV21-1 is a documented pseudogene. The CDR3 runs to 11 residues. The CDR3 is CLKWGYYGYTF.

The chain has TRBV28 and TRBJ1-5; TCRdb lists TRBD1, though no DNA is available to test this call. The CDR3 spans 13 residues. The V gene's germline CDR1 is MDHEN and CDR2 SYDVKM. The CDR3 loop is CASGLRGNQPQHF.

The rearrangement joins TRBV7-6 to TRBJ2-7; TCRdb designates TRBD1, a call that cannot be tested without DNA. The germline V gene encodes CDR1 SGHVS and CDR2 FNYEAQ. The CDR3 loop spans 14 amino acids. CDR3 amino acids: CASSFPAPLYEQYF.

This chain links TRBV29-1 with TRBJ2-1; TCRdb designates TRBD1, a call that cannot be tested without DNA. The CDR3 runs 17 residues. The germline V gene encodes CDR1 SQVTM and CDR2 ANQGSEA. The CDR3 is CSVVPVEASSVKGEQFF.

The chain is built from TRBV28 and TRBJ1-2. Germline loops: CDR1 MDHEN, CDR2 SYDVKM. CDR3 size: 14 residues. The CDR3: CASSLSVRDYGYTF.

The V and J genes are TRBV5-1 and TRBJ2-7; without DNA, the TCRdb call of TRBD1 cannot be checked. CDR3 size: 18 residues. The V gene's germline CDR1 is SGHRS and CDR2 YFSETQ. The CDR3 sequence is CASSFTGQSLPSGLEQYF.

This CDR3 is CASRTGGLEETQYF. The chain joins TRBV6-6 to TRBJ2-5; TCRdb returns TRBD1, unconfirmable since there is no DNA. The germline V gene has CDR1 MNHNY and CDR2 SVGAGI (reference sequence). CDR3 size: 14 residues.

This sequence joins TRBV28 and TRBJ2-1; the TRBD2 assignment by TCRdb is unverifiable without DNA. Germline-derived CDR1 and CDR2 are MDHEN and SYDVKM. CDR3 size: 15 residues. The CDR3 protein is CASSPSGGEYNEQFF. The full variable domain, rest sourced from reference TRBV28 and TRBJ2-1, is DVKVTQSSRYLVKRTGEKVFLECVQDMDHENMFWYRQDPGLGLRLIYFSYDVKMKEKGDIPEGYSVSREKKERFSLILESASTNQTSMYLCASSPSGGEYNEQFFGPGTRLTVL.

The CDR3 spells CASSSPPGGASYEQYF. V and J are TRBV7-9 and TRBJ2-7; no DNA is available, so the TRBD1 call from TCRdb remains unchecked. From germline, CDR1 is SEHNR and CDR2 FQNEAQ (reference sequence). The length of the CDR3 is 16 residues. Looking up the rest from reference TRBV7-9 and TRBJ2-7 gives the full variable domain: DTGVSQNPRHKITKRGQNVTFRCDPISEHNRLYWYRQTLGQGPEFLTYFQNEAQLEKSRLLSDRFSAERPKGSFSTLEIQRTEQGDSAMYLCASSSPPGGASYEQYFGPGTRLTVT.

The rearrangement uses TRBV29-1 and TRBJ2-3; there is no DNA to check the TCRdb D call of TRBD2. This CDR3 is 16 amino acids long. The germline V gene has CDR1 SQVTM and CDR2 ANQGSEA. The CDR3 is CSAVTGTPTGADAQYF.

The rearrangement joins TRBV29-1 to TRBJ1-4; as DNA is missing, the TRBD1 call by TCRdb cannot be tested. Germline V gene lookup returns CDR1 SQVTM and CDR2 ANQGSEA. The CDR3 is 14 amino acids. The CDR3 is CSVDPGTPNEKLFF.

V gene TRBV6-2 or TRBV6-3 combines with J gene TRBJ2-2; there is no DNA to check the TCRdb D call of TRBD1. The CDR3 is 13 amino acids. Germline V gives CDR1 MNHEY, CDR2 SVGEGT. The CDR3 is CASSRTEPGELFF.

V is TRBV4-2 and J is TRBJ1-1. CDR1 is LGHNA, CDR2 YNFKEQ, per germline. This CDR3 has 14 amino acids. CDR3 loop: CASSQIGSSIEAFF.

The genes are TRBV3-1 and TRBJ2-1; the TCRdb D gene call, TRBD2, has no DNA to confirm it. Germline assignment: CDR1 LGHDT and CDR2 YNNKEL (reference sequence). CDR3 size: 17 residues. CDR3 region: CASSRSRGAGGLNEQFF.

The CDR3: CASSVGRIEKLFF. V and J are TRBV12-3 or TRBV12-4 and TRBJ1-4; TCRdb designates TRBD1, a call that cannot be tested without DNA. CDR3 length equals 13 residues.

CDR3 sequence: CSADTGEGYTEAFF. The rearrangement uses TRBV20-1 and TRBJ1-1. This CDR3 has 14 residues. Looked up from germline, CDR1 is DFQATT and CDR2 is SNEGSKA (reference sequence).

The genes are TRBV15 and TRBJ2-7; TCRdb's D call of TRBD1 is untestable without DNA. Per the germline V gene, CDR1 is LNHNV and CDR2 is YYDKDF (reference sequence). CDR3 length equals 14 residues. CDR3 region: CATSRVRTGWEQYF.

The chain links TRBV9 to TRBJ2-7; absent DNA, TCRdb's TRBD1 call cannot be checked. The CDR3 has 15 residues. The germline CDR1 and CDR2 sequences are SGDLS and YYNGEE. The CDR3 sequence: CASSVEGQGNYEQYF.

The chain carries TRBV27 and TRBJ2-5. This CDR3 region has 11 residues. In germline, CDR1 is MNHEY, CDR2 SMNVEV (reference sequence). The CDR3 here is CASIAGETQYF.

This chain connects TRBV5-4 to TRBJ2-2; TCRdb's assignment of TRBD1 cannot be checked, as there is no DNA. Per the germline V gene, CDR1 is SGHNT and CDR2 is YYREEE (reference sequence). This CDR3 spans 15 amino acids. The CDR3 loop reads CASSFGAAYTGELFF.

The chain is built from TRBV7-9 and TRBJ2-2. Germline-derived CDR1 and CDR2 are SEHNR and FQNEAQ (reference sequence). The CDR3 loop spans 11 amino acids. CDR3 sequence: CASRWTGELFF.

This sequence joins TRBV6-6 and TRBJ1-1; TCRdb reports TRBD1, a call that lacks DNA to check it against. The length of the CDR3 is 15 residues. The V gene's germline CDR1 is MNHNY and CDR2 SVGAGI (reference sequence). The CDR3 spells CASSYSGGANTEAFF.

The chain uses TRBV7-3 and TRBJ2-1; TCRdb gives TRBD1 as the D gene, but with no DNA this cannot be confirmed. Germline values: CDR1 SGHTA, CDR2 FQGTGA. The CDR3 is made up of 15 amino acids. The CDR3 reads CASSPPNYSYNEQFF.

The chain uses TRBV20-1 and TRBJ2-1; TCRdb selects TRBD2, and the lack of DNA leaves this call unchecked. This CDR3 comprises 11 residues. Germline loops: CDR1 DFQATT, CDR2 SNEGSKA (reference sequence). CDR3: CSPRRESEQFF.

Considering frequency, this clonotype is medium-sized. CDR3 in amino acids: CASTLSASDRYEQYF. The V call is TRBV28, the J call TRBJ2-7; TCRdb proposes TRBD2, but this gene call is untestable without DNA. CDR3 length: 15 amino acids. Germline V gene sequence: CDR1 MDHEN, CDR2 SYDVKM.

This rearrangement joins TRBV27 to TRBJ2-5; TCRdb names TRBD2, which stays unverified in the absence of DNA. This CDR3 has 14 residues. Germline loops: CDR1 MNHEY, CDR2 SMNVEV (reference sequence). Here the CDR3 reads CASSAHSGGETQYF.

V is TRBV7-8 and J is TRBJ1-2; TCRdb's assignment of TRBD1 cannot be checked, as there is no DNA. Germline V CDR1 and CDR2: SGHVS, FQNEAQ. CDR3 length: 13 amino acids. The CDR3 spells CASSPGRTYGYTF.

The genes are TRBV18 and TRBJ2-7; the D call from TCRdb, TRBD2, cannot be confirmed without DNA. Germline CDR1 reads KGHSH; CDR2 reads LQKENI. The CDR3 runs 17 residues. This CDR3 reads CASSPPGGAQGEYEQYF.